One sample yielded the 27 T cell receptor beta chains listed below, sequenced in a study of T cell responses to AZD1222 COVID-19 vaccine. The repertoire was sequenced with immunoSEQ multiplex PCR; TCRdb's copy has only in-frame clones and lacks some. The sample comprises 120,000 or so clones, approximately 89% of which are singletons, and less than 11% rests with the top ten. Sequencing was performed on peripheral blood, taken on day 0 of AZD1222 vaccination. The receptor set was obtained from an adult in good health.

The rearrangement links TRBV6-1 to TRBJ1-2; D not certain. CDR1 is MNHNS, CDR2 SASEGT, per germline. The V end was cut by 2 bases, the J end by 2 bases, with 12 bases between. The CDR3 contains 15 residues. DNA for the CDR3: TGTGCCAGCAGTGAATCTCTGGGTTTGAACTATGGCTACACCTTC. Its translation: CASSESLGLNYGYTF.

DNA for the CDR3: TGCGCCAGCAGCTTGGACAGGGGGCGCGGAGGCTACACCTTC. Amino acids: CASSLDRGRGGYTF. This chain links TRBV5-1 with TRBJ1-2; 9 bases line up with TRBD1. With 0 bases clipped from V and 8 bases from J, the junction kept 5 bases outside the gene matches. The CDR3 is 14 amino acids. Germline assignment: CDR1 SGHRS and CDR2 YFSETQ.

V is TRBV6-5 and J is TRBJ1-5; D remains ambiguous. V shed 5 bases and J shed 4 bases, with 3 bases lying between them. From germline, CDR1 is MNHEY and CDR2 SVGAGI. This CDR3 contains 11 residues. The CDR3 nucleotides are TGTGCCAGCAGTCAAAATCAGCCCCAGCATTTT. Protein: CASSQNQPQHF.

This clone appeared once. V usage is TRBV18 and J usage is TRBJ2-2; D not resolved. Germline CDR1 is KGHSH and CDR2 is LQKENI. V dropped 6 bases and J dropped 4 bases, with 12 bases sitting between them. This CDR3 has 14 amino acids. The CDR3 loop is CASSPFPGTGELFF. For the CDR3, the DNA is TGTGCCAGCTCCCCGTTCCCCGGCACCGGGGAGCTGTTTTTT.

This clone was counted a single time. The CDR3 is CASSPGQGSAFF. The DNA for the CDR3 is TGCGCCAGCAGCCCGGGACAGGGAAGCGCTTTCTTT. V gene TRBV5-1 combines with J gene TRBJ1-1, with 9 bases aligning to TRBD1. The length of the CDR3 is 12 residues. V lost 4 bases and J lost 11; bases outside the gene matches: 6. Germline values: CDR1 SGHRS, CDR2 YFSETQ.

The gene calls are TRBV11-3 and TRBJ2-1; 7 nucleotides align to TRBD1. The germline CDR1 and CDR2 sequences are SGHNT and YENEEA. The CDR3 covers 14 residues. Trimming at V came to 5 bases and at J to 6 bases, leaving 7 bases not matched to a gene. The DNA for the CDR3 is TGTGCCAGCAGCATGGGGACAGAATTCAATGAGCAGTTCTTC. Translation gives CASSMGTEFNEQFF. Together with reference TRBV11-3 and TRBJ2-1, the CDR3 gives the full variable domain: EAGVVQSPRYKIIEKKQPVAFWCNPISGHNTLYWYLQNLGQGPELLIRYENEEAVDDSQLPKDRFSAERLKGVDSTLKIQPAELGDSAVYLCASSMGTEFNEQFFGPGTRLTVL.

This clone was counted a single time. This chain connects TRBV24-1 to TRBJ1-5; D might be TRBD1 (5 bases). Trimming pared 5 bases from V and 3 bases from J, leaving 10 bases between. This CDR3 comprises 14 residues. Germline V gene sequence: CDR1 KGHDR, CDR2 SFDVKD. The CDR3 nucleotides read TGTGCCACCAGTGTTCACGGGACCAATCAGCCCCAGCATTTT. The encoded protein is CATSVHGTNQPQHF.

The rearrangement joins TRBV5-1 to TRBJ2-3, with D perhaps matching TRBD1 or TRBD2 (5 bases each). V shed 4 bases and J shed 4 bases, with 16 bases lying between them. Germline CDR1 and CDR2: SGHRS and YFSETQ. The CDR3 has 15 residues. The CDR3 spells CASSPAGAGPDTQYF. The CDR3 nucleotides are TGCGCCAGCAGCCCGGCCGGGGCGGGCCCAGATACGCAGTATTTT.

The V and J genes are TRBV28 and TRBJ1-4; unclear D gene. V was clipped by 6 bases and J by 4 bases, with 15 bases between them. The CDR3 is 15 residues long. The germline V gene has CDR1 MDHEN and CDR2 SYDVKM. In DNA, the CDR3 is TGTGCCAGCAGCCCTCTTGGACGGAGTAATGAAAAACTGTTTTTT. It specifies CASSPLGRSNEKLFF.

The V and J genes are TRBV7-9 and TRBJ2-5; D perhaps matches TRBD1 (6 bases). This CDR3 contains 14 residues. The V end lost 5 bases, the J end lost 1 base, and 11 bases lay between the germline ends. The germline V gene encodes CDR1 SEHNR and CDR2 FQNEAQ (reference sequence). The CDR3 DNA is TGTGCCAGCAGCATTGGACAGTCCCAAGAGACCCAGTACTTC. It encodes CASSIGQSQETQYF.

V and J are TRBV4-2 and TRBJ2-7; 8 bases match TRBD1. The J segment lost 5 bases and the V segment lost 1 base, leaving 7 bases of the junction unmatched. Germline CDR1 is LGHNA and CDR2 is YNFKEQ. The CDR3 extends over 15 amino acids. This CDR3 reads CASSQGTGLKNEQYF. In DNA, the CDR3 is TGTGCCAGCAGCCAAGGGACAGGGTTGAAGAACGAGCAGTACTTC.

The chain employs TRBV9 and TRBJ1-1; 8 bases fit TRBD1. Germline loops: CDR1 SGDLS, CDR2 YYNGEE. V lost 4 bases and J lost 4; bases outside the gene matches: 6. This CDR3 contains 14 residues. The DNA of the CDR3 is TGTGCCAGCAGCCCCCGGACAGGGAGCACTGAAGCTTTCTTT. Amino acid sequence: CASSPRTGSTEAFF. Variable domain in full (rest from reference TRBV9 and TRBJ1-1): DSGVTQTPKHLITATGQRVTLRCSPRSGDLSVYWYQQSLDQGLQFLIQYYNGEERAKGNILERFSAQQFPDLHSELNLSSLELGDSALYFCASSPRTGSTEAFFGQGTRLTVV.

This sequence joins TRBV5-1 and TRBJ2-1; TRBD2 is a possible D gene (5 bases). The CDR3 is 16 residues long. From germline, CDR1 is SGHRS and CDR2 YFSETQ. Trimming took 0 bases from V and 4 from J, leaving 14 bases between them. CDR3 coding DNA: TGCGCCAGCAGCTTGGGGAGCGGAGGCCAGTACAATGAGCAGTTCTTC. Its protein is CASSLGSGGQYNEQFF.

The genes are TRBV18 and TRBJ2-5, with a tentative D call TRBD2 (8 bases). V lost 3 bases, J lost 5 bases, and 19 bases lay in between. Germline V lookup: CDR1 KGHSH, CDR2 LQKENI. The CDR3 contains 16 residues. For the CDR3, the DNA is TGTGCCAGCTCACCCATTAGCGGGACAGCGGCCGAGACCCAGTACTTC. Translation: CASSPISGTAAETQYF. Supplemented by reference TRBV18 and TRBJ2-5, the full variable domain reads NAGVMQNPRHLVRRRGQEARLRCSPMKGHSHVYWYRQLPEEGLKFMVYLQKENIIDESGMPKERFSAEFPKEGPSILRIQQVVRGDSAAYFCASSPISGTAAETQYFGPGTRLLVL.

The chain carries TRBV11-2 and TRBJ2-1; 9 bases match TRBD2. V shed 6 bases, J shed 1 base, and the junction held 16 bases outside the gene matches. The CDR3 has 19 amino acids. Germline V gene lookup returns CDR1 SGHAT and CDR2 FQNNGV. This CDR3 reads CASSLRTSVVLMSYNEQFF. CDR3 nucleotide sequence: TGTGCCAGCAGTTTACGGACTAGCGTCGTCCTTATGTCCTACAATGAGCAGTTCTTC.

CDR3 in DNA: TGTGCCAGCAGCCAAGGGACTGGGAACTCTGGAAACACCATATATTTT. This codes for CASSQGTGNSGNTIYF. The chain has TRBV3-1 (or the pseudogene TRBV3-2) and TRBJ1-3; no definite D call. The CDR3 has 16 residues. V lost 1 base to trimming and J lost 0 bases, with 10 bases between them. CDR1 and CDR2 (germline): LGHDT, YNNKEL (reference sequence).

The CDR3, as DNA: TGTGCCACCAGCAGAGATTTTAATTCACCCCTCCACTTT. Translation gives CATSRDFNSPLHF. J is TRBJ1-6 and V is TRBV15; D is unclear. Per the germline V gene, CDR1 is LNHNV and CDR2 is YYDKDF (reference sequence). V shed 0 bases and J shed 6 bases, with 3 bases lying between them. CDR3 length: 13 amino acids. Full variable domain (rest looked up from reference TRBV15 and TRBJ1-6): DAMVIQNPRYQVTQFGKPVTLSCSQTLNHNVMYWYQQKSSQAPKLLFHYYDKDFNNEADTPDNFQSRRPNTSFCFLDIRSPGLGDTAMYLCATSRDFNSPLHFGNGTRLTVT.

The V call is TRBV28, the J call TRBJ2-2, with 10 positions matching TRBD1. With V trimmed by 7 bases and J by 6 bases, 20 bases remained unmatched. This CDR3 has 19 residues. The germline V gene has CDR1 MDHEN and CDR2 SYDVKM. The CDR3, as DNA: TGTGCCAGCATCTCTCCGCGACAGGGGGCACTGGCCCATGCCGGGGAGCTGTTTTTT. This codes for CASISPRQGALAHAGELFF.

The rearrangement joins TRBV15 to TRBJ1-3; a weak D match, TRBD1 (5 bases). V was cut by 2 bases and J by 8 bases, with 16 bases left in between. This CDR3 contains 15 residues. From germline, CDR1 is LNHNV and CDR2 YYDKDF (reference sequence). CDR3 region: CATSRTGTQGDTIYF. CDR3 coding DNA: TGTGCCACCAGCAGAACCGGGACTCAAGGGGACACCATATATTTT.

V usage is TRBV7-2 and J usage is TRBJ2-3; 14 nucleotides line up with TRBD2. J lost 5 bases, V lost 6 bases, and 7 bases had no gene match. The CDR3 extends over 16 amino acids. CDR1 and CDR2 (germline): SGHTA, FQGNSA. In nucleotides, the CDR3 is TGTGCCAGCAGACCCCGACTAGCGGGAGGGTTAGATACGCAGTATTTT. This gives the protein CASRPRLAGGLDTQYF.

The chain is built from TRBV6-5 and TRBJ1-1, with D perhaps matching TRBD1 (5 bases). The CDR3 consists of 15 residues. Trimming removed 7 bases at V and 0 bases at J, with 15 bases between. Germline V gene lookup returns CDR1 MNHEY and CDR2 SVGAGI. The CDR3 region has the DNA TGTGCCAGCAAGCTGGGGGAACATTTGAACACTGAAGCTTTCTTT. Its translation is CASKLGEHLNTEAFF.

The rearrangement links TRBV28 to TRBJ2-1; D remains ambiguous. V shed 5 bases and J shed 0 bases, with 11 bases lying between them. The CDR3 has 15 residues. Germline lookup yields CDR1 MDHEN and CDR2 SYDVKM. CDR3 nucleotides: TGTGCCAGCAGTACGATCTCTGGCTCCTACAATGAGCAGTTCTTC. Its translation is CASSTISGSYNEQFF. Variable domain in full (rest from reference TRBV28 and TRBJ2-1): DVKVTQSSRYLVKRTGEKVFLECVQDMDHENMFWYRQDPGLGLRLIYFSYDVKMKEKGDIPEGYSVSREKKERFSLILESASTNQTSMYLCASSTISGSYNEQFFGPGTRLTVL.

This chain connects TRBV2 to TRBJ2-7, with TRBD2 matching 11 bases. The ends lost 6 bases at V and 2 bases at J; junction bases unmatched: 6. The germline CDR1 and CDR2 sequences are SNHLY and FYNNEI. CDR3 size: 15 residues. The CDR3 DNA reads as TGTGCCAGCAGCGCACTAGCGGGAGTGGCCTACGAGCAGTACTTC. Amino acids: CASSALAGVAYEQYF.

The V call is TRBV7-9, the J call TRBJ2-1, with D perhaps given as TRBD1 or TRBD2 (5 bases each). Germline V gene sequence: CDR1 SEHNR, CDR2 FQNEAQ (reference sequence). V lost 5 bases, J lost 3 bases, and 20 bases lay in between. The CDR3 is 17 residues long. The CDR3 DNA follows: TGTGCCAGCAGCCCCACGTCGGGGCAATTGTTCTACAATGAGCAGTTCTTC. It translates to CASSPTSGQLFYNEQFF.

V is TRBV27 and J is TRBJ2-7, with a tentative D call TRBD1 (6 bases). Trimming removed 5 bases from V and 5 bases from J, with 13 bases in between. CDR1 MNHEY and CDR2 SMNVEV come from the germline V gene (reference sequence). The CDR3 runs 13 residues. The CDR3 nucleotides are TGTGCCAGCAGTCTTTTAAACAGGGACGAGCAGTACTTC. This codes for CASSLLNRDEQYF.

DNA of the CDR3: TGCGCCAGCAGCCACCCCAGACAGGGCTTCTATGGCTACACCTTC. Translation gives CASSHPRQGFYGYTF. V is TRBV10-2 and J is TRBJ1-2; 7 bases align to TRBD1. CDR3 length: 15 amino acids. The trim removed 6 bases at V and 4 bases at J, leaving 11 bases unmatched. Germline V gene sequence: CDR1 WSHSY, CDR2 SAAADI.

J is TRBJ1-1 and V is TRBV19, with D possibly TRBD1 on 5 matching bases. CDR3 length: 15 residues. Trimming stripped 5 bases from V and 0 bases from J, with 13 bases between. CDR1 is LNHDA, CDR2 SQIVND, per germline (reference sequence). CDR3 bases: TGTGCCAGTAGTTTCCAGGGTTGGGTGAACACTGAAGCTTTCTTT. Protein product: CASSFQGWVNTEAFF.